The entry below describes one T cell receptor (beta chain). These data come from a study of T cells in localized non-small cell lung cancer. CDR1 is MDHEN, CDR2 SYDVKM, per germline. V was trimmed by 7 bases and J by 4 bases, leaving 20 bases between them. This CDR3 is built from 16 residues. Produced via immunoSEQ multiplex PCR; TCRdb's table is partial and in-frame only. Of some 26,000 clones listed, over 85% are singletons. The receptor's source is a woman between 18 and 50 years old with stage I lung adenocarcinoma. The V call is TRBV28, the J call TRBJ1-5; D perhaps matches TRBD1 (5 bases). Here the sequenced sample was peripheral blood, taken before any cancer treatment. The CDR3 here is CASTVTPTGPNQPQHF. DNA for the CDR3: TGTGCCAGCACCGTAACCCCCACAGGCCCAAATCAGCCCCAGCATTTT.